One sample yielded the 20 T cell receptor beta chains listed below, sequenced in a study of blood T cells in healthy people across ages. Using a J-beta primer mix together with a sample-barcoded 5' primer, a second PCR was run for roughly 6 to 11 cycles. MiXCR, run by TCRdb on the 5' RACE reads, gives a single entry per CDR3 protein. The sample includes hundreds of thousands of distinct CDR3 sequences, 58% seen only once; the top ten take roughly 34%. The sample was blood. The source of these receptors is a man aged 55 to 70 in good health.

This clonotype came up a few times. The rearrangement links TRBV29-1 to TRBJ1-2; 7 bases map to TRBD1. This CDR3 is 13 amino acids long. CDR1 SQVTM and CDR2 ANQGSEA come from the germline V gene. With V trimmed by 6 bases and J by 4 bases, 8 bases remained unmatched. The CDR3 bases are TGCAGCGTCCCCCGAGACAGGGCCTATGGCTACACCTTC. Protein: CSVPRDRAYGYTF.

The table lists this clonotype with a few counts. CDR3 loop: CSARDGDYNEQFF. The CDR3 region has the DNA TGCAGTGCTAGAGACGGGGACTACAATGAGCAGTTCTTC. V and J are TRBV20-1 and TRBJ2-1; D may be TRBD2 (5 bases). V was cut by 0 bases and J by 3 bases, with 6 bases left in between. In germline, CDR1 is DFQATT, CDR2 SNEGSKA (reference sequence). The CDR3 totals 13 residues.

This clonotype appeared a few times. The DNA for the CDR3 is TGTGCCAACTGGGGGACAGGAAGCGGCTACACCTTC. Its translation: CANWGTGSGYTF. The chain couples TRBV2 to TRBJ1-2; 8 nucleotides align to TRBD1. Looked up from germline, CDR1 is SNHLY and CDR2 is FYNNEI. Trimming cost V 10 bases and J 8 bases; bases outside gene matches: 9. This CDR3 has 12 residues.

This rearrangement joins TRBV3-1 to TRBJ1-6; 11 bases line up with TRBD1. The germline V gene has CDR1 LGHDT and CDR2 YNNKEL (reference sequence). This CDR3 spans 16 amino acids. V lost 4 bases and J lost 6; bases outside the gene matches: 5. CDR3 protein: CASSPPGQGVNSPLHF. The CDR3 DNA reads TGTGCCAGCAGCCCGCCGGGACAGGGGGTTAATTCACCCCTCCACTTT.

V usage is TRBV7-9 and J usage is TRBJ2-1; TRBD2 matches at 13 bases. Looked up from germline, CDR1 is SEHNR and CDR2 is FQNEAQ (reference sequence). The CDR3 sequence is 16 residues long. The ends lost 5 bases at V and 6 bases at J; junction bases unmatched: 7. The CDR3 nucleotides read TGTGCCAGCAGCCGGACTAGCGGGGGCTCTTTCAATGAGCAGTTCTTC. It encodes CASSRTSGGSFNEQFF.

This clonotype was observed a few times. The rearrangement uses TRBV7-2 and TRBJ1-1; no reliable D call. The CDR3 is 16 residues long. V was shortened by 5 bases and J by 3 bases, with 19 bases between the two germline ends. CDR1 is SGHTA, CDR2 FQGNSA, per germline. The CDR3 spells CASSPPAHTADTEAFF. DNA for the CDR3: TGTGCCAGCAGCCCTCCCGCGCATACAGCAGACACTGAAGCTTTCTTT.

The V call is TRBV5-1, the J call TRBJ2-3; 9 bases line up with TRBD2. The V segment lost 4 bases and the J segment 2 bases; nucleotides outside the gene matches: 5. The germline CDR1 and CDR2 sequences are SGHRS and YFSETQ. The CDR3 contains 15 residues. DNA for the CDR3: TGCGCCAGCAGCCGGGGACTAGCTTTCACAGATACGCAGTATTTT. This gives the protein CASSRGLAFTDTQYF.

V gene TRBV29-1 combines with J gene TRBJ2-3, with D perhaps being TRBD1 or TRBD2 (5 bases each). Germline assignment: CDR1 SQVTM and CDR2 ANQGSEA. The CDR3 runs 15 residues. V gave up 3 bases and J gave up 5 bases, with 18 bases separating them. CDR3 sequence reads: CSVEGGGRVGDTQYF. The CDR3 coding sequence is TGCAGCGTTGAGGGTGGGGGAAGAGTAGGAGATACGCAGTATTTT.

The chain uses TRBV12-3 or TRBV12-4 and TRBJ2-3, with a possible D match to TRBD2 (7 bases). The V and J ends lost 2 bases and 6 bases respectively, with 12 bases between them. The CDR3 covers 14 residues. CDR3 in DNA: TGTGCCAGCAGTTTACGGCGGGGGCGTGATACGCAGTATTTT. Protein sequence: CASSLRRGRDTQYF.

The CDR3 here is CASSQDWGTPGRTDTQYF. The CDR3 DNA reads as TGTGCCAGCAGCCAAGATTGGGGGACTCCCGGGCGCACAGATACGCAGTATTTT. This chain joins TRBV4-2 and TRBJ2-3; D is perhaps TRBD2 (6 bases). V lost 0 bases, J lost 1 base, and 17 bases lay in between. CDR1 LGHNA and CDR2 YNFKEQ come from the germline V gene. The CDR3 runs 18 residues.

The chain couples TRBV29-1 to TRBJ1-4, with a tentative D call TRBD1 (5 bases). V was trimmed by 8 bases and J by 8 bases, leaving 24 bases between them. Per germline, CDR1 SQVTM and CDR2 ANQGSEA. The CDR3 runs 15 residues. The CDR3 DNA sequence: TGCAGCCACAGTGGGGCCGCGGGAGTACGGGAAAAACTGTTTTTT. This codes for CSHSGAAGVREKLFF. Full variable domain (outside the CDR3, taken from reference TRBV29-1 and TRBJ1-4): SAVISQKPSRDICQRGTSLTIQCQVDSQVTMMFWYRQQPGQSLTLIATANQGSEATYESGFVIDKFPISRPNLTFSTLTVSNMSPEDSSIYLCSHSGAAGVREKLFFGSGTQLSVL.

The CDR3 nucleotides are TGTGCCAGCAGTTACAGGGAAGTAACCGGGGAGCTGTTTTTT. Translation: CASSYREVTGELFF. V gene TRBV6-6 combines with J gene TRBJ2-2; no reliable D call. Trimming stripped 2 bases from V and 5 bases from J, with 9 bases between. This CDR3 has 14 amino acids. Per germline, CDR1 MNHNY and CDR2 SVGAGI (reference sequence).

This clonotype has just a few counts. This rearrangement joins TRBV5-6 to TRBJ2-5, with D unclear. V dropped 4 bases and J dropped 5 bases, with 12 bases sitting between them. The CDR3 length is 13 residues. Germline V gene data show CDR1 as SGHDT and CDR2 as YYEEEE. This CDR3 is CASSLQATETQYF. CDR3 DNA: TGTGCCAGCAGCCTGCAGGCCACGGAGACCCAGTACTTC. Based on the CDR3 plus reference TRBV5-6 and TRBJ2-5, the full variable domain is DAGVTQSPTHLIKTRGQQVTLRCSPKSGHDTVSWYQQALGQGPQFIFQYYEEEERQRGNFPDRFSGHQFPNYSSELNVNALLLGDSALYLCASSLQATETQYFGPGTRLLVL.

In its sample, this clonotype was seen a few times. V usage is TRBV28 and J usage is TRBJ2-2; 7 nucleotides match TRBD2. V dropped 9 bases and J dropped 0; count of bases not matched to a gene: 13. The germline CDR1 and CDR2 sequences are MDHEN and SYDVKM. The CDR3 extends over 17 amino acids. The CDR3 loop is CARSSGERGSNTGELFF. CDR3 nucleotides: TGTGCCAGGAGTAGTGGGGAGCGGGGATCGAACACCGGGGAGCTGTTTTTT. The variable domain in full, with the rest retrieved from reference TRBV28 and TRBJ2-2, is DVKVTQSSRYLVKRTGEKVFLECVQDMDHENMFWYRQDPGLGLRLIYFSYDVKMKEKGDIPEGYSVSREKKERFSLILESASTNQTSMYLCARSSGERGSNTGELFFGEGSRLTVL.

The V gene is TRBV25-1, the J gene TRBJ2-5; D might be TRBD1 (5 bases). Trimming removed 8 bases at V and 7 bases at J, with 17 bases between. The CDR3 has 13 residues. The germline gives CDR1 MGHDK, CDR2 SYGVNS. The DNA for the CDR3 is TGTGCCAGCGGTAATGGGGCTTTGGTGACCCAGTACTTC. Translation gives CASGNGALVTQYF.

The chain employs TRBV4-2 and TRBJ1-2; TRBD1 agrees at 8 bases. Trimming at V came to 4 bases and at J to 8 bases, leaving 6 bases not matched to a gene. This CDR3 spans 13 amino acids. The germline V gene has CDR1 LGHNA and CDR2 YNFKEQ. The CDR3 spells CASSRQGSEGYTF. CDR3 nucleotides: TGTGCCAGCAGCCGACAGGGGTCAGAGGGCTACACCTTC.

CDR3 bases: TGTGCCAGCAGCCCCGTCCCCCAGGGAGACTACGAGCAGTACTTC. Translated, it gives CASSPVPQGDYEQYF. The chain recombines TRBV3-1 with TRBJ2-7; D possibly matches TRBD1 or TRBD2 (5 bases each). Trimming took off 4 bases at V and 3 bases at J, with 16 bases between the two ends. Germline CDR1 LGHDT, CDR2 YNNKEL (reference sequence). There are 15 residues in the CDR3.

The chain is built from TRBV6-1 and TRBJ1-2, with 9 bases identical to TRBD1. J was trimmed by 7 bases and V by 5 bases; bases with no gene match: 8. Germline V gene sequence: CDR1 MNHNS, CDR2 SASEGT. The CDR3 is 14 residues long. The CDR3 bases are TGTGCCAGCAGTAACCAGGACAGGGGATGTGGCTACACCTTC. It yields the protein CASSNQDRGCGYTF.

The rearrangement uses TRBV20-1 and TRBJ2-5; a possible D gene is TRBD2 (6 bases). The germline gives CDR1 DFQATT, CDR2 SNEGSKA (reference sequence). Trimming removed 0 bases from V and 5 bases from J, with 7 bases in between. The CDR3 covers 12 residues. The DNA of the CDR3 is TGCAGTGCTAGAGATGCGGGGGAGACCCAGTACTTC. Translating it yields CSARDAGETQYF.

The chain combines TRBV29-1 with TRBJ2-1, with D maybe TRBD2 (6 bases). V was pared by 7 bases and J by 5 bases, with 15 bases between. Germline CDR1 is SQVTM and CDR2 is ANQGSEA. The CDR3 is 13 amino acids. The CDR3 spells CSAGYRLDNEQFF. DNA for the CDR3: TGCAGCGCCGGTTATCGACTAGACAATGAGCAGTTCTTC.